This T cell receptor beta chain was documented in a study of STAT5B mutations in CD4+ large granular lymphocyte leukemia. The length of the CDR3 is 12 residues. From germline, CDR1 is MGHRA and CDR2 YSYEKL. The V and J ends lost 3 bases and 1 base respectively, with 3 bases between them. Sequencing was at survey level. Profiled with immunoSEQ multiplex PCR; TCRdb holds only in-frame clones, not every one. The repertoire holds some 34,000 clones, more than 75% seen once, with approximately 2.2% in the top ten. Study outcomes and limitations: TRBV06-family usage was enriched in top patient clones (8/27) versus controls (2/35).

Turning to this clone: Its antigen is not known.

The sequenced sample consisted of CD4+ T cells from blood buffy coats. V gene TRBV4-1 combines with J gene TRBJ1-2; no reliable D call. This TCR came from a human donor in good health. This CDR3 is CASSHSNYGYTF. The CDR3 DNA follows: TGCGCCAGCAGCCACAGTAACTATGGCTACACCTTC.